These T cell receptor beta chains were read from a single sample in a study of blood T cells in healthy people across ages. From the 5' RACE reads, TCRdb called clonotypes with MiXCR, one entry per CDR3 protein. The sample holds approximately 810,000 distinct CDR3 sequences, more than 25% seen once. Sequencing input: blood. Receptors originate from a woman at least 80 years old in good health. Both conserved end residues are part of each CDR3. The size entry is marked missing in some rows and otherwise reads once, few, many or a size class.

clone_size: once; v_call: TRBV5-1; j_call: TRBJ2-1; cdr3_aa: CASSFLGTSGVYNEQFF
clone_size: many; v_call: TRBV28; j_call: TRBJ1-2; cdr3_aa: CASSLRAGKLAHWGYTF
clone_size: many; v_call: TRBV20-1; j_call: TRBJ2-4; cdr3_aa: CSARDSGLVENIQYF
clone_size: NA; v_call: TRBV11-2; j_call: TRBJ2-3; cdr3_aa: CASRTGLADTQYF
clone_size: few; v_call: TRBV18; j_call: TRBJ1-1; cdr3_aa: CASSQNRGADTEAFF
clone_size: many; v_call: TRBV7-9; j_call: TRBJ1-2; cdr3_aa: CASIPGQGNGYTF
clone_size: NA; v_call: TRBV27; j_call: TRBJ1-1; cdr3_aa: CASSLSGVSEAFF
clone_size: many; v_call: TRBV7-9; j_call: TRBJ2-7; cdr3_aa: CASSGQTGRGYEQYF
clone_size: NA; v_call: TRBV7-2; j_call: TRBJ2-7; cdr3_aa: CASSLNHGHYEQYF
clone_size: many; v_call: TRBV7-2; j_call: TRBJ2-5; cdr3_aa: CASSLGATGGTQYF
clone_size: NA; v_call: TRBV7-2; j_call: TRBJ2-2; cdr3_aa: CASSSSRRETGELFF